This T cell receptor (beta chain) stems from a study of Ad26.COV2.S vaccination and SARS-CoV-2 variants. Whole-study context: Of the COV1001 trial arms, the Ad26.COV2.S arm included the donor. Whole-study findings and limits: The study found higher spike-specific TCR breadth in vaccine than placebo recipients. Assessments of TCR breadth and depth may have underestimated the total T cell responses. Measurement of non-spike TCR breadth gave similar results in vaccine and placebo recipients.

The germline V gene has CDR1 SGHVS and CDR2 FNYEAQ. V dropped 2 bases and J dropped 2 bases, with 13 bases sitting between them. This CDR3 contains 15 residues. For this clone: As yet, its antigen is unknown.

Treatment meaning: roughly 18 received Ad26.COV2.S at low or high dose, single or two shots; about 5 received placebo; per-sample allocation not given. Samples analyzed were those drawn on day 63 after the first vaccine or placebo injection. Repertoires were generated with immunoSEQ multiplex PCR, while TCRdb's copy carries only in-frame clones and drops some. The table lists a few hundred thousand clones, around 87% of them singletons. The starting material was peripheral blood, obtained in a trial of Ad26.COV2.S vaccine versus placebo. This clonotype was obtained from a person aged 18 to 65 who received the Ad26.COV2.S COVID-19 vaccine or a placebo. The rearrangement joins TRBV7-6 to TRBJ2-7; D could derive from TRBD1 or TRBD2 (5 bases each). CDR3 loop: CASSLPGRDTYEQYF. DNA for the CDR3: TGTGCCAGCAGCTTACCGGGACGGGATACCTACGAGCAGTACTTC.